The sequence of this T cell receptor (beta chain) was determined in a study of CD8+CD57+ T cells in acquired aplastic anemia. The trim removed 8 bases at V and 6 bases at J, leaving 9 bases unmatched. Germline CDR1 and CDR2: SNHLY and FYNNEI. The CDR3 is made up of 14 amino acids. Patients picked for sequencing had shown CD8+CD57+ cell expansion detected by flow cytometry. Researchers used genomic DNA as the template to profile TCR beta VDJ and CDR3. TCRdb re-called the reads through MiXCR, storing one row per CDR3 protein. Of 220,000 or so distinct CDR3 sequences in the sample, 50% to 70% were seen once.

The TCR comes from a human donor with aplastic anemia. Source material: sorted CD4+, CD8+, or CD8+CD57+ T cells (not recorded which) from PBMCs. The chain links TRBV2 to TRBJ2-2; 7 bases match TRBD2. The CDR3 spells CASLGEGWAGELFF. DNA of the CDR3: TGTGCCAGCCTCGGGGAGGGCTGGGCCGGGGAGCTGTTTTTT.